This is a list of T cell receptor beta chains from one sample in a study of CD8 T cells in Susac syndrome. TCRdb re-analysed the immunoSEQ multiplex PCR reads in MiXCR, keeping a single row per CDR3 protein. This table has 190,000 or so distinct CDR3 sequences, roughly 94% appearing once. Sequenced: CD4+ T cells from PBMCs. These receptors all come from a human donor with multiple sclerosis. CDR3s include the opening cysteine and the closing phenylalanine or tryptophan. The D gene is left open where the match is weak. The size of a clone is reported for some rows only, either as once, few or many, or as a class for expanded clones.

>15|TRBV29-1|.|TRBD1|TRBJ1-3
CSVEDIGTGGNTIYF
>15|TRBV18|once|TRBD1|TRBJ1-1
CASSRTGEANTEAFF
>14|TRBV30|once|.|TRBJ2-3
CAWRPGGRPDTQYF
>14|TRBV30|.|TRBD1|TRBJ1-2
CAWSAGQGLYGYTF
>14|TRBV29-1|.|.|TRBJ2-5
CSVVHQGLGETQYF
>14|TRBV24-1|.|.|TRBJ1-5
CATREDLSNQPQHF
>14|TRBV7-2|.|.|TRBJ2-3
CASSLTGAADTQYF
>16|TRBV5-4|.|TRBD2|TRBJ2-5
CASSPWTSGGQETQYF
>13|TRBV29-1|.|.|TRBJ1-1
CSAGRQGDTEAFF
>14|TRBV4-2|.|TRBD2|TRBJ2-1
CASSALAGVNEQFF